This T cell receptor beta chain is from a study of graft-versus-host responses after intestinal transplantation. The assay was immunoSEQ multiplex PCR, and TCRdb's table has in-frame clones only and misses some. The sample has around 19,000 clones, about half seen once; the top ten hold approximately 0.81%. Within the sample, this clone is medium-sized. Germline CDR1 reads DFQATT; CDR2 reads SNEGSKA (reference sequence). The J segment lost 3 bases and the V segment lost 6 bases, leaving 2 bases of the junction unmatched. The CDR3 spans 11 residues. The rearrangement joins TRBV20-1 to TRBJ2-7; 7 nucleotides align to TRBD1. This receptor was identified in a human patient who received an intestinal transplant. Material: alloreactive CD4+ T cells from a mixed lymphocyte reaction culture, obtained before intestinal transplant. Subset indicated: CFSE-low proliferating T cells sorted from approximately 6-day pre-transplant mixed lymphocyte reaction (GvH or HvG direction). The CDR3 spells CSARDSYEQYF. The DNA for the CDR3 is TGCAGTGCCCGGGACAGCTACGAGCAGTACTTC.